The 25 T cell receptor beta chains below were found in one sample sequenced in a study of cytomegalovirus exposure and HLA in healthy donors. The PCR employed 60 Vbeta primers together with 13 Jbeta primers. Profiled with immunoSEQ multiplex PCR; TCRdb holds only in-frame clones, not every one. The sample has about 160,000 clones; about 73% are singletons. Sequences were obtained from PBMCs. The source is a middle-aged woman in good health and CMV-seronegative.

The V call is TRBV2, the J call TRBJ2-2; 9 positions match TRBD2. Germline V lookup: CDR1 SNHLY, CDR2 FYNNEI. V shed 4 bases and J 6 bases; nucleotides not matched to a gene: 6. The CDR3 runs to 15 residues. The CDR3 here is CASSGSLAGSGELFF. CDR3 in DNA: TGTGCCAGCAGTGGGTCTCTAGCGGGGTCCGGGGAGCTGTTTTTT. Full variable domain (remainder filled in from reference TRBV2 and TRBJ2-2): EPEVTQTPSHQVTQMGQEVILRCVPISNHLYFYWYRQILGQKVEFLVSFYNNEISEKSEIFDDQFSVERPDGSNFTLKIRSTKLEDSAMYFCASSGSLAGSGELFFGEGSRLTVL.

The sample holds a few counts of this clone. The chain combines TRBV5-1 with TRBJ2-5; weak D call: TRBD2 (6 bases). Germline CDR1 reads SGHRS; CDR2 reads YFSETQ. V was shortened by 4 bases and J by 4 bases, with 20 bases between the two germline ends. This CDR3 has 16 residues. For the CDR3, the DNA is TGCGCCAGCAGCCCCCCGCGGGGCACCGGAGTAGAGACCCAGTACTTC. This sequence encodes CASSPPRGTGVETQYF.

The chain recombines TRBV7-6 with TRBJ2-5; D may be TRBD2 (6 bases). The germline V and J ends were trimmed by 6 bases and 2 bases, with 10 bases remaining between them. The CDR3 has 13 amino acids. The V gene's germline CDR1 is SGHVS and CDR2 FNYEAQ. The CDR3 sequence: CASSRRGQETQYF. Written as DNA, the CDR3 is TGTGCCAGCAGTAGGCGGGGTCAAGAGACCCAGTACTTC.

The CDR3 coding sequence is TGTGCCAGCAGCTTGTCCCGCCGCGCATACGAGCAGTACTTC. Its translation is CASSLSRRAYEQYF. V usage is TRBV5-4 and J usage is TRBJ2-7; D ambiguous. V shed 1 base and J shed 4 bases, with 12 bases lying between them. This CDR3 has 14 residues. Germline V lookup: CDR1 SGHNT, CDR2 YYREEE (reference sequence).

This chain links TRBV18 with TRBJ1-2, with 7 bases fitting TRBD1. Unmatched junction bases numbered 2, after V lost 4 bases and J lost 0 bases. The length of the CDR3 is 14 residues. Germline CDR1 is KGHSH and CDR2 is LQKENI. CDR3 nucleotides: TGTGCCAGCTCACAGGACAGGTCTAACTATGGCTACACCTTC. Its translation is CASSQDRSNYGYTF.

CDR3 DNA: TGCGCCAGCAGCTTGCGGACAGGGGACTTCCAAGAGACCCAGTACTTC. The encoded protein is CASSLRTGDFQETQYF. V is TRBV5-1 and J is TRBJ2-5; 9 nucleotides line up with TRBD1. The CDR3 runs 16 residues. Germline V gene data show CDR1 as SGHRS and CDR2 as YFSETQ. J lost 1 base, V lost 1 base, and 5 bases had no gene match.

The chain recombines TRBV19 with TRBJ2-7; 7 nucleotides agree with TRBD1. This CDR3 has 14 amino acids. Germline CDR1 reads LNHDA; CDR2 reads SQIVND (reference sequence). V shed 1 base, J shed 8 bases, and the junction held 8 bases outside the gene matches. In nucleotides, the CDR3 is TGTGCCAGTAGTATAGTGGGACAGAGTACGAAGCAGTACTTC. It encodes CASSIVGQSTKQYF.

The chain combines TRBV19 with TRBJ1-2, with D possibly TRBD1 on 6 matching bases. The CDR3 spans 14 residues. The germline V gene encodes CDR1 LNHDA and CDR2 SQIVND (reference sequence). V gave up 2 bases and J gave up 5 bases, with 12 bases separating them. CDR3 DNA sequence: TGTGCCAGTAGTATAACAGGGTTTAATTATGGCTACACCTTC. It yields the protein CASSITGFNYGYTF.

CDR3 sequence reads: CASSLSGVGETQYF. In DNA, the CDR3 is TGTGCCAGCAGCTTGTCAGGGGTAGGAGAGACCCAGTACTTC. The rearrangement joins TRBV5-6 to TRBJ2-5; the D gene is possibly TRBD1 (6 bases). The CDR3 spans 14 residues. The germline CDR1 and CDR2 sequences are SGHDT and YYEEEE. V was shortened by 1 base and J by 4 bases, with 11 bases between the two germline ends.

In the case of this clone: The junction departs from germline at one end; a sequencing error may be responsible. The CDR3 protein is CASSPQGAPESPLHF. CDR3 bases: TGTGCCAGCTCGCCACAGGGGGCTCCGGAATCACCCCTCCACTTT. The rearrangement joins TRBV18 to TRBJ1-6, with TRBD1 matching 9 bases. CDR3 length equals 15 residues. CDR1 is KGHSH and CDR2 is LQKENI in the germline V gene.

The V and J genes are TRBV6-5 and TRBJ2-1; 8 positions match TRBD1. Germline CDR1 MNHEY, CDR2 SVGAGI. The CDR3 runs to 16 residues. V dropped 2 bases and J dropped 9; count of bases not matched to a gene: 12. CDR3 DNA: TGTGCCAGCAGTTACCCCAAGGGACAGGTTAGGGGTGAGCAGTTCTTC. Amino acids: CASSYPKGQVRGEQFF.

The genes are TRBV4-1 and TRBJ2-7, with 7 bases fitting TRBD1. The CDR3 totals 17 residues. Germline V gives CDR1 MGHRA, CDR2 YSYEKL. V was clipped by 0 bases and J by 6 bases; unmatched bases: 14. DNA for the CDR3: TGCGCCAGCAGCCAAGATGTGGGGACAGCAGGGGGTGGCGAGCAGTACTTC. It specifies CASSQDVGTAGGGEQYF.

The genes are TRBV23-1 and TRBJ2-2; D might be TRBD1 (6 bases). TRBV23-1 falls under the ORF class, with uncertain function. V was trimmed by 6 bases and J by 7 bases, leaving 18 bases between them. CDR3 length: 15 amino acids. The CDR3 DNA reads TGCGCCAGCAGGCAAACCCAGGGGTCGGTCGGGGAGCTGTTTTTT. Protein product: CASRQTQGSVGELFF.

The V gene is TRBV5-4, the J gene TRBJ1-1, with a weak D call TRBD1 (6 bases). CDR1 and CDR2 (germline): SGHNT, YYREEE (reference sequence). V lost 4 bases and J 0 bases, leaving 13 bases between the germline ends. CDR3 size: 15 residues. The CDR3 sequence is CASSTGQSMNTEAFF. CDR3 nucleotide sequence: TGTGCCAGCAGCACAGGACAGAGCATGAACACTGAAGCTTTCTTT.

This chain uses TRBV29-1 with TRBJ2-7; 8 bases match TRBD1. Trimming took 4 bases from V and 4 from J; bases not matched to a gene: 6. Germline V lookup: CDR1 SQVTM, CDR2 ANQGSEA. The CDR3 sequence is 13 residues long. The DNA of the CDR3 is TGCAGCGTTGGTCCAGGGGGCGTTTACGAGCAGTACTTC. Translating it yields CSVGPGGVYEQYF.

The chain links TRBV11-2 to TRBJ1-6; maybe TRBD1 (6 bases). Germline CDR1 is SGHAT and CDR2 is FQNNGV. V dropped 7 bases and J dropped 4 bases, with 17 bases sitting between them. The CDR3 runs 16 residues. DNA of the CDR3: TGTGCCAGCACCCGCCCAGGGCAGGGGTATAATTCACCCCTCCACTTT. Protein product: CASTRPGQGYNSPLHF.

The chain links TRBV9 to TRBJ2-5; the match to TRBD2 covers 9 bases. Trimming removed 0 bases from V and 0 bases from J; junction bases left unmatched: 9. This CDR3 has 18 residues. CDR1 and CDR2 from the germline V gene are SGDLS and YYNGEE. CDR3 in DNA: TGTGCCAGCAGCGTAGCGTCTAGCGGGGCGGGGTACCAAGAGACCCAGTACTTC. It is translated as CASSVASSGAGYQETQYF.

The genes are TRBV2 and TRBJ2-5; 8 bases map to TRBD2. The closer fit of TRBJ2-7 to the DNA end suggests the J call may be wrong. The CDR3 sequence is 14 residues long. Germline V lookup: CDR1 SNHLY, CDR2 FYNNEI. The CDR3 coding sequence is TGTGCCGGGGCCGGGGGGGAGGGAGCCTACGAGCAGTACTTC. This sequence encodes CAGAGGEGAYEQYF.

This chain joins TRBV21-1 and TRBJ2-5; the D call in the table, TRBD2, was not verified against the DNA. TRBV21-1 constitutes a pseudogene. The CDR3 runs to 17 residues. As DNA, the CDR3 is TGTGCCAGCAGCAAAGGTTCGGGGGGCGGGCCCATAGAGACCCAGTACTTC. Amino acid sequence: CASSKGSGGGPIETQYF.

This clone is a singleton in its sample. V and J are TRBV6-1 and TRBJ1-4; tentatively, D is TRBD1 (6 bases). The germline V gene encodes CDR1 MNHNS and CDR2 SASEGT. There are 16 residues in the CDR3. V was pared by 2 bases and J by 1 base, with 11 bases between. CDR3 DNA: TGTGCCAGCAGTGAAACAATACAGGGAACTAATGAAAAACTGTTTTTT. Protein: CASSETIQGTNEKLFF.

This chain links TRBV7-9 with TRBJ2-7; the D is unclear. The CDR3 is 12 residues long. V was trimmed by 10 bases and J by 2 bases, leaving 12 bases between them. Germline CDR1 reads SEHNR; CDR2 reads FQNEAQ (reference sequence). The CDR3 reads CATVTVTYEQYF. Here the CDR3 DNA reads TGTGCCACCGTGACTGTTACCTACGAGCAGTACTTC.

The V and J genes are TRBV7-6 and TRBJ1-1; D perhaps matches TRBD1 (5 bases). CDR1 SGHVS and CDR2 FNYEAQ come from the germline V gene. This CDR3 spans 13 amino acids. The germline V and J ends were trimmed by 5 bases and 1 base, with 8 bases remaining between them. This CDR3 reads CASSKQENTEAFF. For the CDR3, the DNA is TGTGCCAGCAGCAAACAGGAGAACACTGAAGCTTTCTTT.

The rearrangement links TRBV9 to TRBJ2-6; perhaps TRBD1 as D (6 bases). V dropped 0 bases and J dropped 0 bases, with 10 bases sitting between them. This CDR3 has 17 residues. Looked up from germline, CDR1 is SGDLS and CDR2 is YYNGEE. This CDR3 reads CASSVGTGHSGANVLTF. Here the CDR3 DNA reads TGTGCCAGCAGCGTAGGGACGGGACACTCTGGGGCCAACGTCCTGACTTTC.

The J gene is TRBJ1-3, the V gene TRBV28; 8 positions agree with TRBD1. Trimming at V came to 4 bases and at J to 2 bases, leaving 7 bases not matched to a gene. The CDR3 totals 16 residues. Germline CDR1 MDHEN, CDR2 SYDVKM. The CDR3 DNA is TGTGCCAGCAGTTACCGGACAGGGCGGACTGGAAACACCATATATTTT. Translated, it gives CASSYRTGRTGNTIYF.

The CDR3 here is CASSYQQGSYEQYF. CDR3 in DNA: TGTGCCAGCAGTTACCAACAGGGCTCCTACGAGCAGTACTTC. The rearrangement uses TRBV6-5 and TRBJ2-7; a weak D match, TRBD1 (6 bases). CDR1 is MNHEY, CDR2 SVGAGI, per germline. The length of the CDR3 is 14 residues. V lost 2 bases and J lost 0, with 8 bases in between.